Presented here are 23 T cell receptor beta chains from one specimen sequenced in a study of cytomegalovirus exposure and HLA in healthy donors. This PCR relied on a set of 60 Vbeta primers and 13 Jbeta primers. Method: immunoSEQ multiplex PCR; TCRdb's copy keeps in-frame clones and lacks some. The sample has 250,000 to 350,000 clones; just over 85% are singletons. Material for sequencing was PBMCs. The receptors were gathered from a man between 40 and 49 years old in good health and CMV-seropositive.

The chain links TRBV6-5 to TRBJ1-2; 7 nucleotides match TRBD1. CDR1 is MNHEY and CDR2 is SVGAGI in the germline V gene. With V trimmed by 5 bases and J by 4 bases, 4 bases remained unmatched. This CDR3 spans 13 amino acids. The CDR3 nucleotides are TGTGCCAGCAGTACGGGACAGATCTATGGCTACACCTTC. It specifies CASSTGQIYGYTF.

The rearrangement joins TRBV30 to TRBJ1-1; D gene unclear. The CDR3 has 14 residues. Germline-derived CDR1 and CDR2 are GTSNPN and SVGIG (reference sequence). V dropped 0 bases and J dropped 1 base, with 9 bases sitting between them. Here the CDR3 DNA reads TGTGCCTGGAGTGTACGGTATAAGAACACTGAAGCTTTCTTT. Protein sequence: CAWSVRYKNTEAFF.

The table lists this clone with a count of one. The J gene is TRBJ2-5, the V gene TRBV29-1; 8 bases are a match to TRBD2. After removal of 3 bases from V and 3 bases from J, the junction contained 6 bases not matched to a gene. The germline V gene encodes CDR1 SQVTM and CDR2 ANQGSEA. This CDR3 is built from 14 residues. The CDR3 spells CSVDPGTRKETQYF. In DNA form, the CDR3 reads TGCAGCGTTGACCCCGGGACTAGGAAAGAGACCCAGTACTTC.

V usage is TRBV4-2 and J usage is TRBJ2-2; 10 bases fit TRBD2. Germline-derived CDR1 and CDR2 are LGHNA and YNFKEQ. This CDR3 is 18 amino acids long. After removal of 0 bases from V and 6 bases from J, the junction contained 10 bases not matched to a gene. CDR3 amino acids: CASSQDWPSGSLPGELFF. The CDR3 coding sequence is TGTGCCAGCAGCCAAGATTGGCCTAGCGGGAGTCTTCCCGGGGAGCTGTTTTTT.

On this clone itself: In the same sample, other DNA sequences code for this CDR3. The chain links TRBV7-3 to TRBJ2-7, with 10 bases fitting TRBD1. V shed 5 bases, J shed 2 bases, and the junction held 3 bases outside the gene matches. Per the germline V gene, CDR1 is SGHTA and CDR2 is FQGTGA. The CDR3 is 14 residues long. CDR3 loop: CASSPGQGAYEQYF. The CDR3 region has the DNA TGTGCCAGCAGCCCCGGACAGGGGGCCTACGAGCAGTACTTC.

The sample holds a few counts of this clone. The chain couples TRBV19 to TRBJ2-3; D unclear. The V gene's germline CDR1 is LNHDA and CDR2 SQIVND (reference sequence). The CDR3 extends over 13 amino acids. V was shortened by 6 bases and J by 1 base, with 8 bases between the two germline ends. CDR3 coding DNA: TGTGCCAGTAGATACCCGGGCACAGATACGCAGTATTTT. This translates into CASRYPGTDTQYF.

The rearrangement joins TRBV19 to TRBJ1-2; 7 bases match TRBD1. This CDR3 spans 16 amino acids. V gave up 5 bases and J gave up 1 base; unmatched junction bases: 10. Germline V CDR1 and CDR2: LNHDA, SQIVND (reference sequence). The DNA for the CDR3 is TGTGCCAGTAGTTCCCGACAGGGCTACTTTAACTATGGCTACACCTTC. It codes for CASSSRQGYFNYGYTF.

The chain employs TRBV18 and TRBJ2-7; D uncertain. This CDR3 is 12 amino acids long. Trimming pared 1 base from V and 3 bases from J, leaving 4 bases between. Germline V gene sequence: CDR1 KGHSH, CDR2 LQKENI. The DNA of the CDR3 is TGTGCCAGCTCACCACGTCTCTACGAGCAGTACTTC. It encodes CASSPRLYEQYF.

This clone turned up a few times. The genes are TRBV6-6 and TRBJ1-2, with no clear D. CDR3 length: 12 amino acids. Trimming removed 6 bases at V and 9 bases at J, with 14 bases between. From germline, CDR1 is MNHNY and CDR2 SVGAGI (reference sequence). In DNA, the CDR3 is TGTGCCAGCAGCGACGTCCGGGAACGCTACACCTTC. It specifies CASSDVRERYTF.

The chain joins TRBV4-3 to TRBJ2-1; D is undetermined. Germline CDR1 LGHNA, CDR2 YSLEER. The CDR3 runs to 15 residues. Between the trimmed V and J ends, which lost 0 bases and 4 bases, there was a span of 10 bases. The CDR3 sequence is CASSQDLAAYNEQFF. In DNA form, the CDR3 reads TGCGCCAGCAGCCAAGATCTCGCGGCTTACAATGAGCAGTTCTTC.

The rearrangement joins TRBV6-6 to TRBJ1-4; the D gene is possibly TRBD1 (5 bases). Trimming removed 0 bases from V and 8 bases from J, with 10 bases in between. Germline V gene data show CDR1 as MNHNY and CDR2 as SVGAGI (reference sequence). This CDR3 contains 14 residues. The CDR3 reads CASSYSGQGEKLFF. The CDR3 DNA is TGTGCCAGCAGTTACTCAGGACAAGGGGAAAAACTGTTTTTT.

The V call is TRBV28, the J call TRBJ2-7, with D uncertain. Trimming left V 1 base short and J 1 base short, with 5 bases between. The CDR3 is 13 residues long. Germline CDR1 MDHEN, CDR2 SYDVKM. The CDR3 region has the DNA TGTGCCAGCAGTTTATCGGAGTCCTACGAGCAGTACTTC. Amino acids: CASSLSESYEQYF.

The V gene is TRBV19, the J gene TRBJ2-1, with 9 bases fitting TRBD2. The CDR3 consists of 12 residues. Per the germline V gene, CDR1 is LNHDA and CDR2 is SQIVND (reference sequence). Unmatched junction bases numbered 3, after V lost 10 bases and J lost 5 bases. The CDR3 nucleotides read TGTGCCACTTTAGCGGGGGACAATGAGCAGTTCTTC. It translates to CATLAGDNEQFF.

The V gene is TRBV29-1, the J gene TRBJ2-7; D is possibly TRBD2 (5 bases). CDR1 and CDR2 (germline): SQVTM, ANQGSEA. Trimming removed 7 bases at V and 0 bases at J, with 22 bases between. This CDR3 is 16 amino acids long. The CDR3 nucleotides are TGCAGCGGCCGGGGAGTTCCCTCTTCGAGCTCCTACGAGCAGTACTTC. Its protein is CSGRGVPSSSSYEQYF.

The chain employs TRBV27 and TRBJ1-5; 11 bases agree with TRBD1. Germline CDR1 and CDR2: MNHEY and SMNVEV (reference sequence). The CDR3 runs to 17 residues. The V and J ends lost 1 base and 5 bases, in that order; junction bases with no gene match: 7. The CDR3 protein is CASSLYPGTGGDQPQHF. CDR3 coding DNA: TGTGCCAGCAGTTTATATCCGGGGACAGGGGGAGATCAGCCCCAGCATTTT.

The chain has TRBV27 and TRBJ2-7, with 13 bases lining up with TRBD2. CDR1 and CDR2 (germline): MNHEY, SMNVEV (reference sequence). The CDR3 is made up of 15 amino acids. The V gene end was trimmed by 5 bases and the J gene end by 3 bases; junction bases not matched to a gene: 4. The CDR3 spells CASSLRLAGGYEQYF. The CDR3 bases are TGTGCCAGCAGTCTGCGACTAGCGGGAGGCTACGAGCAGTACTTC.

Ten or more counts support this clone. The chain links TRBV19 to TRBJ1-4; TRBD1 might be the D (6 bases). The CDR3 contains 16 residues. Germline lookup yields CDR1 LNHDA and CDR2 SQIVND (reference sequence). With 3 bases removed from V and 5 bases from J, the gap between germline ends came to 16 bases. CDR3 coding DNA: TGTGCCAGTAGTATCCGACAGGCACGGAGGAATGAAAAACTGTTTTTT. This encodes CASSIRQARRNEKLFF.

The chain uses TRBV5-6 and TRBJ2-5; 11 bases line up with TRBD1. V trimming: 4 bases; J trimming: 5 bases; junction bases outside the gene matches: 7. Per the germline V gene, CDR1 is SGHDT and CDR2 is YYEEEE. The CDR3 has 15 residues. CDR3 nucleotide sequence: TGTGCCAGCAGCCCGGACAGGGGGCGGCAGGAGACCCAGTACTTC. It encodes CASSPDRGRQETQYF.

V is TRBV5-1 and J is TRBJ2-1, with TRBD2 matching 11 bases. The germline V gene encodes CDR1 SGHRS and CDR2 YFSETQ. Germline trimming cut 2 bases from V and 2 bases from J; bases unmatched to any gene: 6. This CDR3 has 17 amino acids. CDR3 in amino acids: CASSFIPGLAAYNEQFF. The CDR3 coding sequence is TGCGCCAGCAGCTTTATCCCGGGACTAGCGGCCTACAATGAGCAGTTCTTC.

V and J are TRBV6-1 and TRBJ2-5; 8 nucleotides align to TRBD1. The V segment lost 2 bases and the J segment 4 bases; nucleotides outside the gene matches: 9. The germline V gene encodes CDR1 MNHNS and CDR2 SASEGT. The CDR3 is 16 amino acids. CDR3 loop: CASSEMLAGGLETQYF. The CDR3 DNA is TGTGCCAGCAGTGAAATGTTGGCAGGGGGCTTAGAGACCCAGTACTTC.

The chain combines TRBV27 with TRBJ1-5; possibly TRBD1 for D (5 bases). Trimming removed 8 bases at V and 3 bases at J, with 17 bases between. The CDR3 loop spans 15 amino acids. Germline CDR1 is MNHEY and CDR2 is SMNVEV (reference sequence). The CDR3 is CASGGQGVLNQPQHF. The CDR3 coding sequence is TGTGCCAGCGGAGGGCAGGGAGTTCTCAATCAGCCCCAGCATTTT.

The V gene is TRBV4-1, the J gene TRBJ1-1; the match to TRBD1 covers 10 bases. The V gene's germline CDR1 is MGHRA and CDR2 YSYEKL. The CDR3 is 17 residues long. V dropped 4 bases and J dropped 1; count of bases not matched to a gene: 9. The CDR3 DNA is TGCGCCAGCAGCCGAGCGACAGGGGGCTATGAGAACACTGAAGCTTTCTTT. It specifies CASSRATGGYENTEAFF.

This chain links TRBV5-1 with TRBJ2-1; tentative D call: TRBD2 (5 bases). The length of the CDR3 is 13 residues. V lost 4 bases, J lost 8 bases, and 13 bases lay in between. The germline V gene has CDR1 SGHRS and CDR2 YFSETQ. CDR3 amino acids: CASSMPSGDEQFF. DNA for the CDR3: TGCGCCAGCAGCATGCCTTCCGGGGATGAGCAGTTCTTC.